The entry below describes one TCR beta chain. Its specificity is unknown. CDR1 is SGHVS and CDR2 is FQNEAQ in the germline V gene. The CDR3 totals 18 residues. The J segment lost 1 base and the V segment lost 6 bases, leaving 15 bases of the junction unmatched. The data were produced by immunoSEQ multiplex PCR, yet TCRdb's version contains in-frame clones alone and is incomplete. The data contain about 94,000 clones, approximately 89% of them singletons. This sample was included in a study of a mutant IDH1 vaccine in newly diagnosed glioma. Study in general: Patients were started on vaccination 4-6 weeks after radiotherapy alone, or with temozolomide cycles. Earlier care involved radiotherapy, temozolomide, or both, and the majority received both. Visit V12 happened at week 35; visit V13 happened at week 47. Overall study findings and caveats: Of the patients, roughly 93% had vaccine-induced immune responses.

The sample's time point: week 47, end of study. With topical imiquimod, each dose of the vaccine consisted of 300 ug of mutant IDH1 20-mer peptide. The genes are TRBV7-8 and TRBJ2-3; 8 bases align to TRBD2. Sequencing used PBMCs, obtained from a glioma patient whose treatment included an IDH1 peptide vaccine. The sequence was collected from a woman aged 45-65 years with glioma. In DNA form, the CDR3 reads TGTGCCAGCAGAAAGGGGAGGGTTAGCGGGAAAGGCACAGATACGCAGTATTTT. Amino acids: CASRKGRVSGKGTDTQYF.